This T cell receptor beta chain was captured by sequencing in a study of identifying expanded T cells in peripheral blood (dated by TCRdb to about 2019). The study in broad terms: Technical replicates were generated by sequencing separate aliquots of the same genomic DNA pool, with four replicates compared pairwise. On the study overall, not on this receptor specifically: Across all healthy-donor time intervals, the beta-binomial model significantly lowered both the number of clones called differentially abundant and the false-positive rate. Variance in clone template counts between roughly two-week samples significantly increased with total template count across all healthy donors. About 1.3 differentially abundant clones were flagged by the binomial model between technical replicates, whereas about 16 and 20 were flagged over roughly two weeks and four weeks, respectively. The authors expected biological variance in healthy repertoires might increase further over much longer intervals such as months to years.

Turning to this clone: Its recognized antigen is unknown. Per-nucleotide qualities are absent, and no much larger clonotype sits a single base away.

Including cysteine and phenylalanine, the CDR3 has 13 amino acids. Of the read, only the CDR3 DNA is kept; its 39 bases are in frame from base 1. Trimming takes 1 base from V and 8 bases from J, and the germline ends sit 11 bases apart. The CDR1 and CDR2 encoded by the germline V gene are LGHNA and YSLEER. TCRbeta CDR3 regions were profiled with the immunoSEQ Assay using bias-controlled multiplex PCR amplification of genomic DNA. The authors processed their data as follows. The absolute abundance of each unique TCRbeta CDR3 region was quantified after sequences were collapsed and filtered. Two models were used to test differential abundance: a binomial model (Fisher-equivalent) and a beta-binomial model that adds time-dependent variance fitted from healthy donors. Clones with fewer than 5 combined templates were removed, and a clone was called differentially abundant if the clone's Benjamini-Hochberg FDR was below 0.01. Using the form v = (b*log(k)+a)^2, the beta-binomial variance was modeled as a function of the total template count across the two samples. TCRdb carries this immuneACCESS record with in-frame sequences only. Its versions omit some clonotypes, under half of them owing to an unresolved V gene in the studies checked, with the rest unexplained. That table furnishes V, J and clone size, whereas the DNA furnished D and trimming. The sample profile shows about 58,000 clones; roughly 90% of them were found once. Of the sample, approximately 3.8% falls within the top ten clones.

During the collection period, no infections or other immune events were recorded for the healthy donors. To calibrate time-dependent variance in a beta-binomial model of T-cell clone differential abundance, blood repertoires from healthy donors were used as a training cohort. The training cohort comprised roughly ten healthy donors, 3 female and 7 male. The donors were between roughly 25 and 64 years old, with an average age of roughly 41 years. Whole blood was collected from each healthy donor at three time points spaced two weeks apart and obtained from a commercial supplier. Genomic DNA was extracted from unsorted whole blood for immunosequencing.

The sequencing sample was made of blood. This receptor was obtained from a person aged 18-70 years in good health. The sequence links TRBV4-3 to TRBJ1-2; the D gene assignment is ambiguous. The CDR3 region reads CASSQVREGGYTF. Read as DNA, the sequence is TGCGCCAGCAGCCAAGTCCGCGAGGGCGGCTACACCTTC.